This TCR beta chain was sequenced during a study of cytomegalovirus exposure and HLA in healthy donors. This clone was seen a few times. It was with 60 Vbeta and 13 Jbeta primers that the PCR ran. Measured with immunoSEQ multiplex PCR; TCRdb has only the in-frame clones, and not every one. The table includes 90,000 to 130,000 clones, 55% to 70% detected once. With 4 bases removed from V and 9 bases from J, the gap between germline ends came to 8 bases. The CDR3 is 11 residues long. Per the germline V gene, CDR1 is SGHRS and CDR2 is YFSETQ. What was sequenced was PBMCs. The sequence was collected from a woman between 25 and 40 years old in good health and CMV-seronegative. J is TRBJ2-1 and V is TRBV5-1; no firm D call. This CDR3 is CASSLDSEQFF. In DNA form, the CDR3 reads TGCGCCAGCAGCCTGGATAGTGAGCAGTTCTTC.